These T cell receptor beta chains were read from a single sample in a study of neoadjuvant anti-PD-1 for oral cavity cancer. Produced via immunoSEQ multiplex PCR; TCRdb's table is partial and in-frame only. The sample lists about 62,000 clones, roughly three quarters seen once, with 2.5% to 3% in the top ten. The sequences come from PBMCs, collected before nivolumab (anti-PD-1) treatment. These receptors were obtained from a person aged 35 to 85 with oral cavity squamous cell carcinoma. Each CDR3 is given with its conserved first and last residue.

J: TRBJ2-7
V: TRBV5-1
CDR3: CASSLEQGKHEQYF

J: TRBJ2-5
V: TRBV28
CDR3: CASSFRAYQETQYF

J: TRBJ2-3
V: TRBV11-2
CDR3: CASSKYTDTQYF

J: TRBJ2-1
V: TRBV12-5
CDR3: CASGFSNEQFF

J: TRBJ1-2
V: TRBV28
CDR3: CASSPLTYGYTF

J: TRBJ1-4
V: TRBV4-1
CDR3: CASSQEGSGDGKKLFF

J: TRBJ2-7
V: TRBV7-7
CDR3: CASSPGQGVHEQYF

J: TRBJ1-5
V: TRBV5-6
CDR3: CASSTRGKGFGQPQHF

J: TRBJ2-1
V: TRBV7-2
CDR3: CASSLNRAQNEQFF

J: TRBJ1-5
V: TRBV2
CDR3: CASSPTGGRQPQHF

J: TRBJ1-3
V: TRBV27
CDR3: CASSSTPAGNTIYF

J: TRBJ2-3
V: TRBV19
CDR3: CASSLSGGAWDTQYF

J: TRBJ2-3
V: TRBV19
CDR3: CASSTTGEDTQYF

J: TRBJ1-2
V: TRBV27
CDR3: CASTGQGFYGYTF

J: TRBJ2-3
V: TRBV5-8
CDR3: CASSFRTGLANTQYF

J: TRBJ2-1
V: TRBV6-4
CDR3: CASSLAGGEQFF

J: TRBJ2-5
V: TRBV29-1
CDR3: CSVNREGETQYF

J: TRBJ2-3
V: TRBV6-1
CDR3: CASRELGLTDTQYF

J: TRBJ1-5
V: TRBV5-4
CDR3: CASSLDGSFGEPQHF

J: TRBJ2-1
V: TRBV5-1
CDR3: CASSLASSGGPLLYNEQFF

J: TRBJ2-3
V: TRBV5-1
CDR3: CASSLARVGRGTDTQYF

J: TRBJ2-7
V: TRBV7-2
CDR3: CASTLDSGGLAYEQYF

J: TRBJ2-7
V: TRBV27
CDR3: CASSLSPKTYEQYF

J: TRBJ2-5
V: TRBV6-1
CDR3: CASSGAGGPETQYF

J: TRBJ2-7
V: TRBV7-6
CDR3: CASTPNGRLYEQYF

J: TRBJ1-1
V: TRBV12-5
CDR3: CASGLDTGNTEAFF

J: TRBJ2-2
V: TRBV5-4
CDR3: CASSSGRGRTTGELFF

J: TRBJ2-3
V: TRBV9
CDR3: CASSVAGGLGTDTQYF

J: TRBJ1-2
V: TRBV27
CDR3: CASSLGPGTENYGYTF

J: TRBJ1-2
V: TRBV20-1
CDR3: CSPGSSAGYTF

J: TRBJ1-1
V: TRBV30
CDR3: CAWSVSPGGNTEAFF

J: TRBJ2-1
V: TRBV4-2
CDR3: CASSQEPGTQQFF